This T cell receptor beta chain was observed in a study of blood T cell repertoires in COVID-19. Profiling relied on immunoSEQ multiplex PCR, and the TCRdb table lists in-frame clones only, not all of them. The data contain about 480,000 clones, roughly 90% of them singletons. This clone came up once. The CDR3 runs 13 residues. Germline CDR1 and CDR2: MDHEN and SYDVKM. With 2 bases removed from V and 5 bases from J, the gap between germline ends came to 10 bases. Sample: peripheral blood. The TCR sequence derives from a woman aged 30 to 39 with acute or convalescent COVID-19. The chain carries TRBV28 and TRBJ2-7; D is perhaps TRBD1 (6 bases). This CDR3 is CASSLNREDEQYF. CDR3 bases: TGTGCCAGCAGTTTAAACAGGGAAGACGAGCAGTACTTC.